This T cell receptor (beta chain) was captured in a study of regulatory T cells in long-lasting Graves disease. Study background: Antithyroid drug exposure in newly diagnosed Graves' patients had lasted under 3 months.

Indicated time point: newly diagnosed GD, antithyroid drugs for less than 3 months. PBMC-extracted RNA yielded the TCR library. V lost 4 bases and J lost 0, with 13 bases in between. The CDR3 consists of 16 residues. CDR1 and CDR2 from the germline V gene are MDHEN and SYDVKM. General study findings and limits: The persistent group shared around 2,700 public clonotypes, more than the 966 shared by new patients.

With iRepertoire HTBI primers and Arm-PCR of CDR3 regions, TCR beta libraries were built. TCRdb re-analysed the multiplex PCR reads in MiXCR, keeping a single row per CDR3 protein. The sample has about 430,000 distinct CDR3 sequences; over 12% are singletons. This clonotype has a count of ten or more. Antigen specificity is unknown. The sample also formed part of further work on T cells in Graves' hyperthyroidism and ophthalmopathy. That source adds: Before onset, ophthalmopathy was predicted by the model a median about six months earlier.

The rearrangement joins TRBV28 to TRBJ1-5; no clear D. The sample consisted of peripheral blood mononuclear cells (PBMCs), taken at new diagnosis, from a patient treated with antithyroid drugs. This clonotype was obtained from a woman between 35 and 50 years old with Graves disease. The CDR3 nucleotides are TGTGCCAGCAGTTCACCCGGGTGGTATAGCAATCAGCCCCAGCATTTT. Residues: CASSSPGWYSNQPQHF. Full variable domain (remainder filled in from reference TRBV28 and TRBJ1-5): DVKVTQSSRYLVKRTGEKVFLECVQDMDHENMFWYRQDPGLGLRLIYFSYDVKMKEKGDIPEGYSVSREKKERFSLILESASTNQTSMYLCASSSPGWYSNQPQHFGDGTRLSIL.